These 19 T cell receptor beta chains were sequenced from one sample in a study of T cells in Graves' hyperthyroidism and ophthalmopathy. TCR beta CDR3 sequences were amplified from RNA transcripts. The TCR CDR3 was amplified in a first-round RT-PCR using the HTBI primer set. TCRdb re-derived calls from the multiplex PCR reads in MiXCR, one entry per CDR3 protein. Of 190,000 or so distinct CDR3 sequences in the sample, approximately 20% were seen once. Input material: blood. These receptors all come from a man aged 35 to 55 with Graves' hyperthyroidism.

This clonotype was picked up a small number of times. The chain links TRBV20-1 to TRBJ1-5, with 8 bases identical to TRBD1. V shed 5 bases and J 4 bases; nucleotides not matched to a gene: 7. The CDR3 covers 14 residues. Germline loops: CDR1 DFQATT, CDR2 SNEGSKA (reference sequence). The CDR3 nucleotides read TGCAGTGCTTATACAGGGGGGGGGAATCAGCCCCAGCATTTT. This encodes CSAYTGGGNQPQHF.

CDR3 region: CASKGSYQPQHF. The CDR3 nucleotides read TGTGCCAGCAAGGGGAGCTATCAGCCCCAGCATTTT. The chain carries TRBV28 and TRBJ1-5; a weak D match, TRBD1 (5 bases). Between the trimmed V and J ends, which lost 7 bases and 5 bases, there was a span of 9 bases. This CDR3 contains 12 residues. CDR1 is MDHEN, CDR2 SYDVKM, per germline.

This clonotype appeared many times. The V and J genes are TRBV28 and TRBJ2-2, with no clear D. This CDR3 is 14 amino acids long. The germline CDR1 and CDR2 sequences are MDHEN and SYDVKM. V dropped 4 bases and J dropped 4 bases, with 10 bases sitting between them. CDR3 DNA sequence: TGTGCCAGCAGTTCCCCCGGCACCACCGGGGAGCTGTTTTTT. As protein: CASSSPGTTGELFF. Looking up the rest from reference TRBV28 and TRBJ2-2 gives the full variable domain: DVKVTQSSRYLVKRTGEKVFLECVQDMDHENMFWYRQDPGLGLRLIYFSYDVKMKEKGDIPEGYSVSREKKERFSLILESASTNQTSMYLCASSSPGTTGELFFGEGSRLTVL.

In nucleotides, the CDR3 is TGTGCCAGCAGTATAAGACAGTCTTCAACTAATGAAAAACTGTTTTTT. Residues: CASSIRQSSTNEKLFF. The rearrangement uses TRBV4-2 and TRBJ1-4; weak D call: TRBD1 (5 bases). From germline, CDR1 is LGHNA and CDR2 YNFKEQ. This CDR3 region has 16 residues. Trimming cost V 6 bases and J 0 bases, with 14 bases left between them.

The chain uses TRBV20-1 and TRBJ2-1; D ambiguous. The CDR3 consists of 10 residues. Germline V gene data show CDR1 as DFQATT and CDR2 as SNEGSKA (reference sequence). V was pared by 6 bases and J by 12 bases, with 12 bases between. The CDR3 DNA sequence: TGCAGTGCCCTTCGGGTAGGGCAGTTCTTC. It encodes CSALRVGQFF.

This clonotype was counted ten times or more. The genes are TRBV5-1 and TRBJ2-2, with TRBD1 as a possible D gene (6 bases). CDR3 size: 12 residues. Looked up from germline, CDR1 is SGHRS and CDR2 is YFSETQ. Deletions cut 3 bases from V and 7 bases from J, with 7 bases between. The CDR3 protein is CASSSDSGELFF. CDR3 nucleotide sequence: TGCGCCAGCAGCTCGGACAGCGGGGAGCTGTTTTTT.

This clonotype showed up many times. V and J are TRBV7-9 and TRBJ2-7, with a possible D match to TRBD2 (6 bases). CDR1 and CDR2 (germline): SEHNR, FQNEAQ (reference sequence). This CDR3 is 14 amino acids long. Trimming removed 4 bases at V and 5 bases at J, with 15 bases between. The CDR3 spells CASSYHGRANEQYF. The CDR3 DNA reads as TGTGCCAGCAGCTACCACGGGAGAGCGAACGAGCAGTACTTC.

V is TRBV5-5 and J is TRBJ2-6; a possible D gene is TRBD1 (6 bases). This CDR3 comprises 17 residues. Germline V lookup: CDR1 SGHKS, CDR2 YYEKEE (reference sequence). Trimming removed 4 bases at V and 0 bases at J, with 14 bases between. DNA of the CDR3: TGTGCCAGCAGCGCCCCGACAGGATACTCTGGGGCCAACGTCCTGACTTTC. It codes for CASSAPTGYSGANVLTF.

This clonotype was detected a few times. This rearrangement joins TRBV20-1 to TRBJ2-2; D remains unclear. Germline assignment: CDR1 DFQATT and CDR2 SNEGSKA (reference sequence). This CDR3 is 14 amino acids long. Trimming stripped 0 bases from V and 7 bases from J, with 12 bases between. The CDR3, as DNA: TGCAGTGCTAGAGATAGGAGTATCGGCGGGGAGCTGTTTTTT. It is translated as CSARDRSIGGELFF.

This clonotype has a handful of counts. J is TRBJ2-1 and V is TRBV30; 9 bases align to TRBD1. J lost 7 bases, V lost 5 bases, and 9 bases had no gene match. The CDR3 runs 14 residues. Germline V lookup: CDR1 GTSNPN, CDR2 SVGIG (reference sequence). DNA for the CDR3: TGTGCCTGGGGAACCGGGACAGGGAGTAATGAGCAGTTCTTC. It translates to CAWGTGTGSNEQFF.

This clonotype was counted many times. CDR3 nucleotide sequence: TGCAGTGCTAGAGATGCAGGGATGGCCTACGAGCAGTACTTC. Translation: CSARDAGMAYEQYF. This rearrangement joins TRBV20-1 to TRBJ2-7, with D maybe TRBD1 (5 bases). The CDR3 has 14 amino acids. CDR1 and CDR2 from the germline V gene are DFQATT and SNEGSKA (reference sequence). The germline V and J ends were trimmed by 0 bases and 2 bases, with 11 bases remaining between them.

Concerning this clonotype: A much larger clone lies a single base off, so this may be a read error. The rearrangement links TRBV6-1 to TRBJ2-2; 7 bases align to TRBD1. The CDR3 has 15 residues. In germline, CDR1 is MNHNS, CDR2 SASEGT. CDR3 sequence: CGGKRQGSNTGELFF. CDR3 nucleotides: TGTGGCGGTAAACGACAGGGATCAAACACCGGGGAGCTGTTTTTT.

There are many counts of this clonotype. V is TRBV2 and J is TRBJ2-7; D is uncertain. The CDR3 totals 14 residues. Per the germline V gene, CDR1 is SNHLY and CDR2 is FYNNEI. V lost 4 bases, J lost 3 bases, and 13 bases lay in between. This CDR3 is CASSGDLTRYEQYF. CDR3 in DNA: TGTGCCAGCAGTGGCGACTTGACGCGCTACGAGCAGTACTTC.

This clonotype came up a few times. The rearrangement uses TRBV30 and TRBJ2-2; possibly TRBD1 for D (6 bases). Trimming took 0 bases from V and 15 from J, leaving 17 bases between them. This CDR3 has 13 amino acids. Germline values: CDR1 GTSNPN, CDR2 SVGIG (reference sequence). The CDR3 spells CAWSVLGGGSLFF. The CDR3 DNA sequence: TGTGCCTGGAGTGTACTAGGGGGTGGGTCCTTGTTTTTT. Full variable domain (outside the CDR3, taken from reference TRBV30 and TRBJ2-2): SQTIHQWPATLVQPVGSPLSLECTVEGTSNPNLYWYRQAAGRGLQLLFYSVGIGQISSEVPQNLSASRPQDRQFILSSKKLLLSDSGFYLCAWSVLGGGSLFFGEGSRLTVL.

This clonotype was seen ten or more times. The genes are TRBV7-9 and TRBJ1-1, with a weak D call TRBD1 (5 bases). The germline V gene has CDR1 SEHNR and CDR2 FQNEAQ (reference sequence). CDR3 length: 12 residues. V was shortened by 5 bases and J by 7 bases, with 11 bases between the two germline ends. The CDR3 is CASSTLGGEAFF. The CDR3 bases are TGTGCCAGCAGCACCCTCGGGGGTGAAGCTTTCTTT.

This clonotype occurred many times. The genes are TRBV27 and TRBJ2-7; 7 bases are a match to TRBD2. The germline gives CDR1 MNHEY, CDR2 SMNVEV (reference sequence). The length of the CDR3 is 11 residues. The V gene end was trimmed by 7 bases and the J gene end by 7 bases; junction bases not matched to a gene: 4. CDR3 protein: CASTRGVEQYF. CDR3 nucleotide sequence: TGTGCCAGCACTCGGGGGGTTGAGCAGTACTTC.

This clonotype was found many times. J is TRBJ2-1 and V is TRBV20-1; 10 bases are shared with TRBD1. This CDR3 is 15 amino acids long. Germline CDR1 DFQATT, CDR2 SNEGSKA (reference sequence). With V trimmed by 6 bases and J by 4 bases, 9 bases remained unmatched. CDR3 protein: CSAKPGQGNYNEQFF. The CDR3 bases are TGCAGTGCAAAACCGGGACAGGGGAATTACAATGAGCAGTTCTTC.

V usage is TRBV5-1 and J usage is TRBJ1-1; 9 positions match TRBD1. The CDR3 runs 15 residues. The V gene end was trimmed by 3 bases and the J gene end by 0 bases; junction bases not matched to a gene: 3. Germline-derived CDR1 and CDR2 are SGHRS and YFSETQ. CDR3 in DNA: TGCGCCAGCAGCTCAACAGGGGGCCTGAACACTGAAGCTTTCTTT. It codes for CASSSTGGLNTEAFF.

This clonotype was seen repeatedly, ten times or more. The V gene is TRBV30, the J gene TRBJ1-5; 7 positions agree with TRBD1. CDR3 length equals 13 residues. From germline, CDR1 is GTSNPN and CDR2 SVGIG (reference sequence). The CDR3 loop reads CAYDRDSNQPQHF. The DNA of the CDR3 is TGTGCGTATGACCGGGACAGTAATCAGCCCCAGCATTTT.